Listed below are T cell receptor beta chains from one sample, sequenced in a study of blood T cells in healthy people across ages. MiXCR was run by TCRdb on the 5' RACE reads, yielding one entry per CDR3 protein. The table has approximately 900,000 distinct CDR3 sequences, about 28% seen once. These same data were also listed under a study on T cells of mothers and their children.

Sequenced: blood. These receptor sequences come from a woman between 40 and 50 years old in good health. Each CDR3 is given with its conserved first and last residue. The D gene is left open where the match is weak. Size is stated for part of the rows, as once, few or many counts, or as a class when the clone is expanded.

j_call clone_size d_call v_call cdr3_aa cdr3_nt
TRBJ2-1 few . TRBV9 CASSGPSVGGETQFF TGTGCCAGCAGCGGTCCCTCCGTGGGCGGGGAGACCCAGTTCTTC
TRBJ1-2 once . TRBV12-5 CASAILGHGRGPYYTF TGTGCTAGTGCAATACTAGGGCACGGCCGGGGCCCATACTACACCTTC
TRBJ2-1 . TRBD2 TRBV12-3/TRBV12-4 CASSLRGGFYNEQFF TGTGCCAGCAGTTTACGGGGGGGCTTTTACAATGAGCAGTTCTTC
TRBJ2-1 many TRBD1 TRBV6-5 CASSPDRGALNEQFF TGTGCCAGCAGTCCCGACAGGGGGGCCCTCAATGAGCAGTTCTTC
TRBJ2-1 many TRBD1 TRBV6-2/TRBV6-3 CASSYWGIQGGGRNEQFF TGTGCCAGCAGTTACTGGGGGATTCAAGGGGGCGGTCGCAATGAGCAGTTCTTC
TRBJ2-3 few TRBD2 TRBV7-2 CASSFGGGLSTDTQYF TGTGCCAGCAGCTTCGGCGGGGGATTGTCTACAGATACGCAGTATTTT
TRBJ2-1 . TRBD1 TRBV6-1 CASSGTGGDLYNEQFF TGTGCCAGCAGTGGGACAGGGGGCGACCTATACAATGAGCAGTTCTTC
TRBJ2-7 many . TRBV7-8 CASSLYSGFTYEQYF TGTGCCAGCAGCTTATACAGTGGCTTTACCTACGAGCAGTACTTC
TRBJ2-1 . TRBD2 TRBV30 CAWGTGTSEYNEQFF TGTGCCTGGGGGACCGGGACTAGTGAATACAATGAGCAGTTCTTC
TRBJ1-4 few . TRBV9 CASSVGGPSNEKLFF TGTGCCAGCAGCGTAGGAGGTCCGTCAAATGAAAAACTGTTTTTT
TRBJ2-1 many . TRBV6-6 CASSSRPMSSYNEQFF TGTGCCAGCAGTTCCAGACCCATGAGCTCCTACAATGAGCAGTTCTTC
TRBJ1-1 . . TRBV6-5 CASSYRATNTEAFF TGTGCCAGCAGTTACCGCGCTACCAACACTGAAGCTTTCTTT
TRBJ2-7 . TRBD2 TRBV20-1 CSARMGLAGDEQYF TGCAGTGCTAGGATGGGACTAGCGGGAGACGAGCAGTACTTC
TRBJ2-7 many . TRBV20-1 CSARLAGLRYEQYF TGCAGTGCTAGACTAGCCGGGCTCCGATACGAGCAGTACTTC